Following are 24 T cell receptor beta chains from one sample sequenced in a study of shared T cell receptors in the human thymus. TCRdb's table, derived via immunoSEQ multiplex PCR, lists solely in-frame clones and lacks some. The data show some 700,000 clones, roughly 90% seen once. This sample was also put to use in a study of human thymus T cells.

Source material: thymocytes. These receptors were taken from a boy younger than two with a congenital heart defect.

V and J are TRBV19 and TRBJ2-1, with 13 bases matching TRBD2. The germline gives CDR1 LNHDA, CDR2 SQIVND (reference sequence). V shed 4 bases and J 5 bases; nucleotides not matched to a gene: 2. The CDR3 length is 15 residues. CDR3 region: CASSTGLAGHNEQFF. The CDR3 DNA reads TGTGCCAGTAGTACGGGACTAGCGGGGCACAATGAGCAGTTCTTC.

The CDR3 region has the DNA TGCGCCAGCAGCCCGCTGTGGGAGGCCTCCCCGGTCACGCAGTATTTT. It is translated as CASSPLWEASPVTQYF. The chain joins TRBV4-1 to TRBJ2-3; weak D call: TRBD2 (6 bases). Trimming left V 4 bases short and J 9 bases short, with 23 bases between. In germline, CDR1 is MGHRA, CDR2 YSYEKL. The length of the CDR3 is 16 residues.

V and J are TRBV19 and TRBJ2-2; 8 nucleotides match TRBD2. Germline CDR1 is LNHDA and CDR2 is SQIVND (reference sequence). The CDR3 sequence is 15 residues long. V was clipped by 8 bases and J by 5 bases; unmatched bases: 10. CDR3 DNA: TGTGCCAGTTGGGGTAGCGGGATGCTAACCGGGGAGCTGTTTTTT. Translated, it gives CASWGSGMLTGELFF. Based on the CDR3 plus reference TRBV19 and TRBJ2-2, the full variable domain is DGGITQSPKYLFRKEGQNVTLSCEQNLNHDAMYWYRQDPGQGLRLIYYSQIVNDFQKGDIAEGYSVSREKKESFPLTVTSAQKNPTAFYLCASWGSGMLTGELFFGEGSRLTVL.

The chain uses TRBV5-1 and TRBJ2-3; tentative D call: TRBD2 (5 bases). The CDR3 runs to 14 residues. Trimming cost V 3 bases and J 1 base, with 9 bases left between them. The germline gives CDR1 SGHRS, CDR2 YFSETQ. Written as DNA, the CDR3 is TGCGCCAGCAGCTCCCCCGGGGGCACAGATACGCAGTATTTT. It yields the protein CASSSPGGTDTQYF.

The chain has TRBV9 and TRBJ2-1, with 15 bases fitting TRBD2. With V trimmed by 0 bases and J by 8 bases, 3 bases remained unmatched. The CDR3 loop spans 16 amino acids. CDR1 is SGDLS and CDR2 is YYNGEE in the germline V gene. DNA for the CDR3: TGTGCCAGCAGCGTAGCTGGACTAGCGGGAGGGGATGAGCAGTTCTTC. It specifies CASSVAGLAGGDEQFF.

This clone has only one observation. The chain couples TRBV5-1 to TRBJ1-4, with D possibly being TRBD1 (6 bases). V shed 4 bases and J shed 8 bases, with 12 bases lying between them. CDR1 SGHRS and CDR2 YFSETQ come from the germline V gene. The CDR3 has 13 amino acids. CDR3 amino acids: CASSPGVGEKLFF. The CDR3 bases are TGCGCCAGCAGCCCAGGGGTGGGAGAAAAACTGTTTTTT.

The V gene is TRBV27, the J gene TRBJ1-2; maybe TRBD1 (5 bases). V was clipped by 1 base and J by 3 bases, with 12 bases between them. This CDR3 has 15 amino acids. Germline-derived CDR1 and CDR2 are MNHEY and SMNVEV (reference sequence). This CDR3 is CASSLLGQGDYGYTF. The CDR3 DNA reads as TGTGCCAGCAGTTTATTAGGACAAGGAGACTATGGCTACACCTTC.

The chain employs TRBV11-2 and TRBJ2-7; 13 bases map to TRBD2. The trim removed 10 bases at V and 6 bases at J, leaving 9 bases unmatched. The CDR3 has 14 residues. From germline, CDR1 is SGHAT and CDR2 FQNNGV. CDR3 region: CATGLAGAPREQYF. The CDR3 nucleotides read TGTGCCACCGGACTAGCGGGAGCCCCCCGCGAGCAGTACTTC.

V usage is TRBV30 and J usage is TRBJ1-3, with D perhaps matching TRBD1 (5 bases). Germline V gene sequence: CDR1 GTSNPN, CDR2 SVGIG (reference sequence). Between the trimmed V and J ends, which lost 2 bases and 2 bases, there was a span of 25 bases. The CDR3 spans 19 residues. Here the CDR3 DNA reads TGTGCCTGGAGTCATGGGGAGGGGCCCTCGGGCCGACCTGGAAACACCATATATTTT. Amino acid sequence: CAWSHGEGPSGRPGNTIYF.

The chain carries TRBV4-2 and TRBJ2-4, with 14 bases fitting TRBD2. Per germline, CDR1 LGHNA and CDR2 YNFKEQ. The CDR3 is made up of 19 amino acids. J gave up 1 base and V 2 bases, and 7 bases lay outside the gene matches. The CDR3 here is CASSQQTSGRAPAKNIQYF. DNA for the CDR3: TGTGCCAGCAGCCAACAGACTAGCGGGAGGGCCCCCGCCAAAAACATTCAGTACTTC.

This clone has just one count. This chain joins TRBV7-6 and TRBJ2-1; weak D call: TRBD2 (5 bases). Trimming removed 5 bases from V and 8 bases from J, with 22 bases in between. Germline CDR1 and CDR2: SGHVS and FNYEAQ. CDR3 length equals 16 residues. DNA for the CDR3: TGTGCCAGCAGCCGAGATACTAGTGTGGGAATACATGAGCAGTTCTTC. It is translated as CASSRDTSVGIHEQFF. The full variable domain, with the rest looked up from reference TRBV7-6 and TRBJ2-1, is GAGVSQSPRYKVTKRGQDVALRCDPISGHVSLYWYRQALGQGPEFLTYFNYEAQQDKSGLPNDRFSAERPEGSISTLTIQRTEQRDSAMYRCASSRDTSVGIHEQFFGPGTRLTVL.

This clone was counted a few times. J is TRBJ2-2 and V is TRBV4-1; D might be TRBD2 (6 bases). V gave up 0 bases and J gave up 6 bases, with 17 bases separating them. In germline, CDR1 is MGHRA, CDR2 YSYEKL. The CDR3 runs 17 residues. DNA of the CDR3: TGCGCCAGCAGCCAAGATAGGGACTCCCGTGGGGCCGGGGAGCTGTTTTTT. As protein: CASSQDRDSRGAGELFF.

This chain uses TRBV6-1 with TRBJ2-3; 10 bases map to TRBD2. The CDR3 extends over 13 amino acids. Trimming removed 7 bases from V and 5 bases from J; junction bases left unmatched: 3. Per germline, CDR1 MNHNS and CDR2 SASEGT. CDR3 sequence: CASMGLAKDTQYF. The CDR3, as DNA: TGTGCCAGCATGGGACTAGCGAAAGATACGCAGTATTTT.

This chain connects TRBV28 to TRBJ2-1; 8 nucleotides agree with TRBD1. The CDR3 has 15 amino acids. Germline V CDR1 and CDR2: MDHEN, SYDVKM. J gave up 2 bases and V 4 bases, and 4 bases lay outside the gene matches. The CDR3 sequence is CASSSGQAPYNEQFF. In DNA form, the CDR3 reads TGTGCCAGCAGTTCGGGACAGGCCCCCTACAATGAGCAGTTCTTC.

The chain recombines TRBV19 with TRBJ1-2; a possible D gene is TRBD1 (5 bases). The length of the CDR3 is 15 residues. V was trimmed by 3 bases and J by 8 bases, leaving 19 bases between them. The germline V gene has CDR1 LNHDA and CDR2 SQIVND (reference sequence). CDR3: CASSIGTGQVRGYTF. The CDR3 DNA follows: TGTGCCAGTAGTATCGGGACTGGCCAAGTAAGGGGCTACACCTTC.

This chain uses TRBV28 with TRBJ2-3, with a weak D call TRBD2 (6 bases). V lost 6 bases to trimming and J lost 2 bases, with 24 bases between them. The CDR3 spans 18 residues. The V gene's germline CDR1 is MDHEN and CDR2 SYDVKM. CDR3 coding DNA: TGTGCCAGCAGAATAGGGTCGTCGCGTAGCGGCCCCACAGATACGCAGTATTTT. It translates to CASRIGSSRSGPTDTQYF.

This clone was recorded a few times. The CDR3 loop reads CASSLTSTGRNTEAFF. As DNA, the CDR3 is TGTGCCAGCAGTTTAACGTCGACAGGGAGGAACACTGAAGCTTTCTTT. The rearrangement joins TRBV27 to TRBJ1-1, with TRBD1 matching 7 bases. The V segment lost 2 bases and the J segment 1 base; nucleotides outside the gene matches: 7. Looked up from germline, CDR1 is MNHEY and CDR2 is SMNVEV (reference sequence). The CDR3 is 16 amino acids.

The chain couples TRBV13 to TRBJ2-7, with 14 bases fitting TRBD2. V shed 5 bases and J 1 base; nucleotides not matched to a gene: 7. The V gene's germline CDR1 is PRHDT and CDR2 FYEKMQ (reference sequence). The CDR3 contains 17 residues. CDR3 DNA sequence: TGTGCCAGCAGCCGCAGACTAGCGGGAGGGACATCCTACGAGCAGTACTTC. Its translation is CASSRRLAGGTSYEQYF.

Comment on this clone: Other DNA sequences within the sample encode an identical CDR3. The chain couples TRBV27 to TRBJ1-1; D is unresolved. The CDR3 is 13 amino acids. V was trimmed by 5 bases and J by 4 bases, leaving 11 bases between them. The V gene's germline CDR1 is MNHEY and CDR2 SMNVEV (reference sequence). CDR3: CASSPPGGTEAFF. CDR3 bases: TGTGCCAGCAGTCCCCCTGGCGGCACTGAAGCTTTCTTT.

The chain has TRBV19 and TRBJ1-1, with D maybe TRBD1 (5 bases). This CDR3 has 16 amino acids. V lost 6 bases to trimming and J lost 0 bases, with 17 bases between them. Per the germline V gene, CDR1 is LNHDA and CDR2 is SQIVND (reference sequence). The CDR3 loop is CASRPPKTDLNTEAFF. The CDR3 DNA reads as TGTGCCAGTAGACCCCCCAAGACAGATCTGAACACTGAAGCTTTCTTT.

The V call is TRBV7-8, the J call TRBJ1-2; tentative D call: TRBD1 (5 bases). Trimming took off 5 bases at V and 6 bases at J, with 16 bases between the two ends. The CDR3 loop spans 14 amino acids. CDR1 and CDR2 from the germline V gene are SGHVS and FQNEAQ. The CDR3 spells CASSPTDRAHGYTF. CDR3 DNA: TGTGCCAGCAGCCCTACCGACAGAGCTCATGGCTACACCTTC.

This clone has a handful of counts. V gene TRBV6-6 combines with J gene TRBJ1-3; 11 bases are shared with TRBD1. With 6 bases clipped from V and 2 bases from J, the junction kept 3 bases outside the gene matches. The germline gives CDR1 MNHNY, CDR2 SVGAGI (reference sequence). The CDR3 extends over 15 amino acids. CDR3 region: CASRSGQGAGNTIYF. The DNA of the CDR3 is TGTGCCAGCAGATCGGGACAGGGGGCTGGAAACACCATATATTTT.

DNA of the CDR3: TGTGCCAGCAGTTACGGCGAGGGTTTTATTGGCTACACCTTC. Translation gives CASSYGEGFIGYTF. V usage is TRBV6-6 and J usage is TRBJ1-2; D not resolved. CDR1 is MNHNY and CDR2 is SVGAGI in the germline V gene (reference sequence). V was shortened by 2 bases and J by 7 bases, with 14 bases between the two germline ends. The CDR3 is 14 residues long.

V usage is TRBV6-5 and J usage is TRBJ2-7; 10 nucleotides agree with TRBD1. The J segment lost 0 bases and the V segment lost 4 bases, leaving 3 bases of the junction unmatched. CDR1 MNHEY and CDR2 SVGAGI come from the germline V gene. This CDR3 is built from 15 residues. In DNA form, the CDR3 reads TGTGCCAGCAGTTTCGACAGGGGGCCCTCCTACGAGCAGTACTTC. It codes for CASSFDRGPSYEQYF.